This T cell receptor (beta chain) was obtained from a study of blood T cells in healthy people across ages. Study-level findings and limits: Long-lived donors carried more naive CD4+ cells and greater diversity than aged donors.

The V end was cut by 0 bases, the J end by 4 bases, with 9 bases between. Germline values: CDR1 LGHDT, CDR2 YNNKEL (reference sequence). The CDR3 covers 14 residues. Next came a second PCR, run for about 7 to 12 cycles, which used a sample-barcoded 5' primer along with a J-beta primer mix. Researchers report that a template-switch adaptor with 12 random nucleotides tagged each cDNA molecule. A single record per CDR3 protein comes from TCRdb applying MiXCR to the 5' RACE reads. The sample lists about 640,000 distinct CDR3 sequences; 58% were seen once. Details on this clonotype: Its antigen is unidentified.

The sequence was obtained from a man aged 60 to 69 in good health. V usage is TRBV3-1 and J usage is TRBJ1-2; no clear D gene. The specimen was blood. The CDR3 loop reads CASSQDGRAYGYTF. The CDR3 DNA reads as TGTGCCAGCAGCCAAGATGGGAGGGCCTATGGCTACACCTTC.